The clone carrying this T cell receptor beta chain has only a few counts. Its antigen is unidentified. Germline loops: CDR1 SGHDN, CDR2 FVKESK. The ends lost 4 bases at V and 8 bases at J; junction bases unmatched: 9. This CDR3 has 14 residues. Blood sampling took place at baseline, cycle 4 day 1, and cycle 7 day 1. The data stem from a study of OX40 agonist ivuxolimab in advanced cancers. About the study: From 23 to 79 years was the age range, with a mean of about 56 years, and around 83% were male. In three patients, partial responses were observed, one with hepatocellular carcinoma and two with cutaneous melanoma. Regarding the study as a whole: Low clonal expansion, among the lowest seen, marked partial responders at 0.1-3.0 mg/kg.

Assay: immunoSEQ multiplex PCR; the TCRdb copy retains only in-frame clones and omits some. The sample includes 62,000 or so clones, about 89% seen only once; the top ten take roughly 1.9%. The chain carries TRBV14 and TRBJ1-1; TRBD1 agrees at 8 bases. This specimen was CD4+ or CD8+ T cells sorted from blood, taken in a trial of the OX40 agonist ivuxolimab. The clonotype comes from an adult with an advanced solid tumor such as melanoma, head and neck, liver or kidney cancer. The chain's CDR3 is CASSLLTGAGEAFF. The CDR3 DNA sequence: TGTGCCAGCAGCCTTTTGACAGGGGCCGGGGAAGCTTTCTTT.